This T cell receptor (beta chain) appears in the sequencing data of a study of PD-1 blockade in classical Hodgkin lymphoma. Points from the study as a whole: Baseline diversity was lower in partial responders and progressors than complete responders. By cycle point C4D1, TCR diversity had risen significantly in CD4+ cells (but not CD8+ cells).

As for this clone: What it binds is not known.

After autologous stem cell transplantation all patients relapsed, and prior brentuximab vedotin exposure differed between cohorts. Some clones are missing from TCRdb's copy, which holds only in-frame ones; the method was immunoSEQ multiplex PCR. Of 90,000 to 100,000 clones listed, about four fifths are singletons. V was clipped by 7 bases and J by 2 bases, with 12 bases between them. Germline CDR1 reads MDHEN; CDR2 reads SYDVKM. The CDR3 is 13 residues long. The chain couples TRBV28 to TRBJ2-7; D unresolved. The input for sequencing was peripheral blood mononuclear cells (PBMCs), taken before the second cycle of nivolumab. This TCR derives from a human donor with classical Hodgkin lymphoma. CDR3 loop: CASMVAGTYEQYF. CDR3 coding DNA: TGTGCCAGCATGGTGGCCGGAACCTACGAGCAGTACTTC.